This T cell receptor (beta chain) was profiled in a study of spatial heterogeneity in lung cancer. Background on the study: Compared with alpha-chain sequences, beta-chain sequences were consistently detected in greater numbers. Mean representation of each unique TCR and UMI combination in the raw reads exceeded 8.5 occurrences.

Time point given: sample taken at primary tumor resection. The study sequenced unsorted whole RNA from tumor, nontumor lung or frozen PBMC. The donors comprised about 70 untreated early-stage non-small cell lung cancer patients. In its sample, this clonotype was seen many times. The antigen remains undetermined. Regarding the study as a whole: Blood contained ubiquitous expanded tumor TCRs more at resection than at follow-up.

CDR3 length equals 15 residues. The germline V gene has CDR1 WNHNN and CDR2 SYGVQD (reference sequence). The germline V and J ends were trimmed by 6 bases and 1 base, with 12 bases remaining between them. TCRdb ran MiXCR on the 5' RACE reads and lists one entry per CDR3 protein. The repertoire holds more than 35,000 distinct CDR3 sequences, around 5.5% seen once, with roughly 25% in the top ten. The sample in question was PBMCs, obtained at surgery. The genes are TRBV10-1 and TRBJ2-2; D not resolved. This receptor was taken from a female donor with early-stage non-small cell lung cancer. The CDR3 is CASSPLGVNTGELFF. CDR3 in DNA: TGCGCCAGCAGCCCCCTGGGTGTGAACACCGGGGAGCTGTTTTTT.